The 12 T cell receptor beta chains presented below share a single source sample, sequenced in a study of molecular identifiers for immune sequencing clone quantification. Each CDR3 protein is one row after TCRdb ran MiXCR on the PCR reads. This table holds about 500,000 distinct CDR3 sequences, about 25% found once. Input material: naive CD8+ T cells from blood, with Jurkat cell RNA spiked in. Subset of the sample: FACS-sorted CD8+CD4-CCR7+CD45RA+ naive T cells. Source of these receptors: a human donor in good health. Some libraries in this study had Jurkat cell RNA spiked in.

This clonotype was recorded many times. V usage is TRBV27 and J usage is TRBJ2-7; 12 bases line up with TRBD2. Germline-derived CDR1 and CDR2 are MNHEY and SMNVEV (reference sequence). This CDR3 has 15 residues. Losses at the gene ends were 5 bases for V and 2 bases for J; bases not matched to a gene: 4. Here the CDR3 reads CASSLASGGAYEQYF. For the CDR3, the DNA is TGTGCCAGCAGTCTGGCTAGCGGGGGGGCCTACGAGCAGTACTTC.

This rearrangement joins TRBV6-2 or TRBV6-3 to TRBJ2-2; D is possibly TRBD1 or TRBD2 (5 bases each). V gave up 2 bases and J gave up 6 bases, with 22 bases separating them. The CDR3 sequence is 18 residues long. Germline V CDR1 and CDR2: MNHEY, SVGEGT. The chain's CDR3 is CASSYVGESPRDPGELFF. Here the CDR3 DNA reads TGTGCCAGCAGTTACGTCGGGGAAAGCCCTCGGGACCCCGGGGAGCTGTTTTTT.

The chain employs TRBV7-6 and TRBJ2-7, with TRBD1 identical over 7 bases. The CDR3 loop spans 14 amino acids. Unmatched junction bases numbered 6, after V lost 1 base and J lost 6 bases. Germline values: CDR1 SGHVS, CDR2 FNYEAQ. The DNA of the CDR3 is TGTGCCAGCAGCTTAGGACAGGGCCCGGGCGAGCAGTACTTC. This encodes CASSLGQGPGEQYF. The entire variable domain, with the rest obtained from reference TRBV7-6 and TRBJ2-7, is as follows: GAGVSQSPRYKVTKRGQDVALRCDPISGHVSLYWYRQALGQGPEFLTYFNYEAQQDKSGLPNDRFSAERPEGSISTLTIQRTEQRDSAMYRCASSLGQGPGEQYFGPGTRLTVT.

The chain links TRBV6-1 to TRBJ1-2, with TRBD1 identical over 8 bases. V was clipped by 4 bases and J by 6 bases; unmatched bases: 1. CDR3 length: 12 amino acids. Looked up from germline, CDR1 is MNHNS and CDR2 is SASEGT. The CDR3 here is CASSAGGDGYTF. CDR3 bases: TGTGCCAGCAGTGCAGGGGGCGATGGCTACACCTTC.

The chain joins TRBV7-9 to TRBJ2-7; 11 bases agree with TRBD1. This CDR3 is 16 amino acids long. V was pared by 5 bases and J by 3 bases, with 9 bases of the junction left unmatched. Germline V gene lookup returns CDR1 SEHNR and CDR2 FQNEAQ (reference sequence). Here the CDR3 reads CASSASGTGGLYEQYF. CDR3 nucleotide sequence: TGTGCCAGCAGCGCCTCCGGGACAGGGGGTCTCTACGAGCAGTACTTC. The variable domain in full, completed from reference TRBV7-9 and TRBJ2-7, reads DTGVSQNPRHKITKRGQNVTFRCDPISEHNRLYWYRQTLGQGPEFLTYFQNEAQLEKSRLLSDRFSAERPKGSFSTLEIQRTEQGDSAMYLCASSASGTGGLYEQYFGPGTRLTVT.

This chain links TRBV27 with TRBJ2-1; 12 nucleotides line up with TRBD2. Germline V CDR1 and CDR2: MNHEY, SMNVEV (reference sequence). The CDR3 loop spans 14 amino acids. The J segment lost 9 bases and the V segment lost 5 bases, leaving 5 bases of the junction unmatched. The CDR3 nucleotides read TGTGCCAGCAGTCTAGCGGGGGGGCCTGGTGAGCAGTTCTTC. Translation gives CASSLAGGPGEQFF.

This clonotype showed up many times. The chain is built from TRBV20-1 and TRBJ2-3, with TRBD2 matching 10 bases. The CDR3 runs 18 residues. Germline lookup yields CDR1 DFQATT and CDR2 SNEGSKA (reference sequence). V was clipped by 7 bases and J by 5 bases; unmatched bases: 21. The CDR3 reads CSVPSRGTSDEGQDTQYF. DNA for the CDR3: TGCAGTGTACCCTCCAGAGGGACTAGCGATGAGGGGCAAGATACGCAGTATTTT.

This clonotype was detected a few times. The chain is built from TRBV20-1 and TRBJ2-7, with D perhaps matching TRBD1 (6 bases). Germline V gene lookup returns CDR1 DFQATT and CDR2 SNEGSKA (reference sequence). CDR3 length: 13 amino acids. Between the trimmed V and J ends, which lost 3 bases and 4 bases, there was a span of 13 bases. The CDR3 region has the DNA TGCAGTGCTAGGAACACAGGGAGATACGAGCAGTACTTC. This encodes CSARNTGRYEQYF.

Regarding this clonotype: One junction end disagrees with the germline gene, perhaps due to a read error. CDR3 in amino acids: CACRVGAWTEAFF. The CDR3 DNA sequence: TGTGCCTGCAGGGTGGGGGCGTGGACTGAAGCTTTCTTT. This chain links TRBV6-6 with TRBJ1-1, with D perhaps matching TRBD1 (6 bases). Germline-derived CDR1 and CDR2 are MNHNY and SVGAGI (reference sequence). The CDR3 has 13 residues.

The chain employs TRBV27 and TRBJ1-1; a possible D gene is TRBD1 (6 bases). Germline CDR1 and CDR2: MNHEY and SMNVEV (reference sequence). V gave up 4 bases and J gave up 1 base, with 13 bases separating them. This CDR3 is built from 15 residues. CDR3 DNA: TGTGCCAGCAGTTCCAGGACAGTGAGGAACACTGAAGCTTTCTTT. This encodes CASSSRTVRNTEAFF.

This clonotype was seen at least ten times. The CDR3 sequence is CASSLGPQAYTGELFF. Written as DNA, the CDR3 is TGCGCCAGCAGCCTAGGGCCGCAGGCGTACACCGGGGAGCTGTTTTTT. The genes are TRBV5-1 and TRBJ2-2; D gene unclear. This CDR3 has 16 residues. Trimming cost V 4 bases and J 3 bases, with 16 bases left between them. Germline assignment: CDR1 SGHRS and CDR2 YFSETQ. The full variable domain, with the rest looked up from reference TRBV5-1 and TRBJ2-2, is KAGVTQTPRYLIKTRGQQVTLSCSPISGHRSVSWYQQTPGQGLQFLFEYFSETQRNKGNFPGRFSGRQFSNSRSEMNVSTLELGDSALYLCASSLGPQAYTGELFFGEGSRLTVL.

J is TRBJ1-4 and V is TRBV2; D call uncertain. Germline CDR1 and CDR2: SNHLY and FYNNEI. V was cut by 4 bases and J by 0 bases, with 21 bases left in between. The CDR3 is 19 residues long. CDR3: CASSVVSGSVLATNEKLFF. CDR3 in DNA: TGTGCCAGCAGTGTCGTAAGCGGGAGCGTCCTTGCAACTAATGAAAAACTGTTTTTT.